Presented here are 10 T cell receptor beta chains from one specimen sequenced in a study of response to subunit inactivated influenza vaccine (dated by TCRdb to 2017 to 2018). According to the study, the label for this sample's time point signals: 40 to 45 days after influenza vaccine administration. Receptor amplification or capture employed RT-PCR. The instrument given in TCRdb is Illumina HiSeq 2500. The raw public reads went through TCRdb reprocessing: fastp at Q25, MiXCR clone calling, in-frame beta chains kept. Each CDR3 protein gets just one entry, which takes the most common genes and DNA from the rows behind it. For this sample there are about 480,000 distinct CDR3 sequences; approximately 11% appear just once. The ten largest make up 10% to 15% of the sample. Material: PBMCs from blood, obtained about 6 weeks after vaccination. These TCRs come from a man aged 50-59 years who received an inactivated influenza vaccine. Donor details come from another sample of the same person, matched by shared clones.

The rearrangement uses TRBV6-1 and TRBJ2-7, with 11 positions matching TRBD2. The CDR3 extends over 15 amino acids. CDR1 and CDR2 from the germline V gene are MNHNS and SASEGT. With 6 bases clipped from V and 4 bases from J, the junction kept 8 bases outside the gene matches. CDR3: CASSRTLAGGYEQYF. CDR3 sequence (DNA): TGTGCCAGCAGCCGCACCCTAGCGGGGGGTTACGAGCAGTACTTC.

This clonotype was counted between two and nine times. This chain links TRBV10-3 with TRBJ2-1, with no clear D. The CDR3 has 14 residues. Germline assignment: CDR1 ENHRY and CDR2 SYGVKD. Trimming left V 1 base short and J 4 bases short, with 8 bases between. CDR3 nucleotides: TGTGCCATCAGTGAGTATGGTGGATACAATGAGCAGTTCTTC. Protein: CAISEYGGYNEQFF.

V usage is TRBV6-2 or TRBV6-3 and J usage is TRBJ2-1; 9 bases line up with TRBD2. The CDR3 runs 16 residues. Germline V gene data show CDR1 as MNHEY and CDR2 as SVGEGT. J lost 0 bases, V lost 4 bases, and 4 bases had no gene match. CDR3 loop: CASSSFSGSSYNEQFF. The CDR3 DNA is TGTGCCAGCAGTTCATTTAGCGGGAGCTCCTACAATGAGCAGTTCTTC.

This clonotype showed up many times. This chain uses TRBV5-1 with TRBJ2-3; D ambiguous. Deletions cut 7 bases from V and 2 bases from J, with 8 bases between. Germline lookup yields CDR1 SGHRS and CDR2 YFSETQ. The CDR3 totals 12 residues. The CDR3 here is CASAGITDTQYF. The CDR3 nucleotides read TGCGCCAGCGCTGGGATCACAGATACGCAGTATTTT.

This clonotype turned up a few times. This sequence joins TRBV10-3 and TRBJ2-7; the D gene could be TRBD1 or TRBD2 (5 bases each). Trimming shortened V by 6 bases and J by 2 bases, and 14 bases separated the two germline ends. CDR1 and CDR2 from the germline V gene are ENHRY and SYGVKD. This CDR3 region has 14 residues. CDR3 protein: CAIRAGTETYEQYF. In DNA form, the CDR3 reads TGTGCCATCAGGGCCGGGACCGAGACCTACGAGCAGTACTTC.

This chain connects TRBV6-1 to TRBJ2-2, with TRBD2 matching 8 bases. The germline V gene has CDR1 MNHNS and CDR2 SASEGT. This CDR3 comprises 13 residues. The V gene end was trimmed by 6 bases and the J gene end by 9 bases; junction bases not matched to a gene: 6. The DNA of the CDR3 is TGTGCCAGCAGACTTATAGCGGGGTGGGAGCTGTTTTTT. It is translated as CASRLIAGWELFF.

The chain links TRBV5-4 to TRBJ1-1; D is perhaps TRBD1 (6 bases). The CDR3 extends over 14 amino acids. V shed 0 bases and J shed 8 bases, with 14 bases lying between them. The germline gives CDR1 SGHNT, CDR2 YYREEE (reference sequence). The CDR3 DNA sequence: TGTGCCAGCAGCTTGGGGGGACAAGGTCACGAAGCTTTCTTT. Its protein product is CASSLGGQGHEAFF.

The genes are TRBV7-9 and TRBJ2-4; D may be TRBD1 (6 bases). Per germline, CDR1 SEHNR and CDR2 FQNEAQ (reference sequence). The CDR3 has 14 residues. With 4 bases removed from V and 1 base from J, the gap between germline ends came to 8 bases. The CDR3: CASSSDSAKNIQYF. The CDR3 DNA reads TGTGCCAGCAGCTCGGACAGCGCCAAAAACATTCAGTACTTC.

This clonotype was seen more than once but under ten times. The rearrangement uses TRBV5-5 and TRBJ2-4, with 7 nucleotides matching TRBD1. J gave up 0 bases and V 4 bases, and 7 bases lay outside the gene matches. Germline values: CDR1 SGHKS, CDR2 YYEKEE (reference sequence). The CDR3 loop spans 16 amino acids. The CDR3, as DNA: TGTGCCAGCAGCATCGACAGGGCCGGAGCCAAAAACATTCAGTACTTC. This sequence encodes CASSIDRAGAKNIQYF.

In its sample, this clonotype was seen many times. The rearrangement links TRBV6-1 to TRBJ1-2; D is ambiguous. CDR1 is MNHNS, CDR2 SASEGT, per germline. The CDR3 sequence is 12 residues long. V was pared by 7 bases and J by 4 bases, with 10 bases between. In DNA form, the CDR3 reads TGTGCCAGCACCGTAAGCACCTATGGCTACACCTTC. It yields the protein CASTVSTYGYTF.